These 9 T cell receptor beta chains share one sample of origin, sequenced in a study of identical twins. TCRdb fed the 5' RACE reads into MiXCR, producing one record per CDR3 protein. The table shows under 450,000 distinct CDR3 sequences, with about a fifth occurring only once. The sequenced material came from naive T cells sorted from blood. The receptors were gathered from a man between 50 and 59 years old in good health.

This clonotype was observed a few times. The chain is built from TRBV28 and TRBJ2-3, with D possibly matching TRBD2 (6 bases). This CDR3 is built from 15 residues. Trimming shortened V by 1 base and J by 5 bases, and 13 bases separated the two germline ends. Germline V lookup: CDR1 MDHEN, CDR2 SYDVKM. CDR3 protein: CASSLSWGDGDTQYF. CDR3 nucleotide sequence: TGTGCCAGCAGTTTATCGTGGGGGGACGGAGATACGCAGTATTTT.

A few counts support this clonotype. This chain connects TRBV25-1 to TRBJ2-7; TRBD1 matches 8 bases. Germline trimming cut 6 bases from V and 3 bases from J; bases unmatched to any gene: 4. Germline lookup yields CDR1 MGHDK and CDR2 SYGVNS. The CDR3 totals 13 residues. CDR3 sequence: CASRVTGGYEQYF. The CDR3 DNA reads as TGTGCCAGCAGAGTAACAGGGGGCTACGAGCAGTACTTC.

In this sample, this clonotype turned up many times. The V call is TRBV2, the J call TRBJ2-5, with D hard to call. Trimming stripped 0 bases from V and 2 bases from J, with 13 bases between. CDR1 and CDR2 (germline): SNHLY, FYNNEI. The CDR3 is 16 residues long. The CDR3 nucleotides are TGTGCCAGCAGTGAAGCGCTTCGGGCTAGACAAGAGACCCAGTACTTC. This gives the protein CASSEALRARQETQYF.

The chain carries TRBV20-1 and TRBJ2-3, with D maybe TRBD1 (6 bases). The CDR3 totals 14 residues. Germline V lookup: CDR1 DFQATT, CDR2 SNEGSKA (reference sequence). Between the trimmed V and J ends, which lost 3 bases and 6 bases, there was a span of 16 bases. CDR3 in DNA: TGCAGTGCTAGTGGGGGCGGCTTTGGGGATACGCAGTATTTT. This encodes CSASGGGFGDTQYF.

Ten or more counts support this clonotype. The chain is built from TRBV25-1 and TRBJ1-5; TRBD1 might be the D (6 bases). This CDR3 contains 14 residues. The V gene lost 5 bases and the J gene lost 4 bases, with 12 bases spanning the gap. Germline V gives CDR1 MGHDK, CDR2 SYGVNS. CDR3 in DNA: TGTGCCAGCAGTCTACAGGGTTGGAATCAGCCCCAGCATTTT. It yields the protein CASSLQGWNQPQHF.

At least ten counts were recorded for this clonotype. The rearrangement links TRBV20-1 to TRBJ1-5, with D unresolved. The CDR3 is made up of 14 amino acids. V was clipped by 6 bases and J by 0 bases, with 12 bases between them. Germline V gene sequence: CDR1 DFQATT, CDR2 SNEGSKA (reference sequence). This CDR3 is CSATGSYSNQPQHF. CDR3 nucleotides: TGCAGTGCGACCGGGAGTTATAGCAATCAGCCCCAGCATTTT.

This clonotype has ten or more counts. The CDR3 nucleotides are TGTGCCAGCAGCTTAGGGGACAGCCCCTCCTACGAGCAGTACTTC. Residues: CASSLGDSPSYEQYF. This chain links TRBV7-6 with TRBJ2-7; 7 bases line up with TRBD1. Trimming cost V 1 base and J 0 bases; bases outside gene matches: 3. The CDR3 is 15 amino acids. In germline, CDR1 is SGHVS, CDR2 FNYEAQ.

As regards this clonotype: This may come from a read error, since a much larger clone is one base off. J is TRBJ1-1 and V is TRBV29-1; D remains ambiguous. Germline lookup yields CDR1 SQVTM and CDR2 ANQGSEA. This CDR3 has 12 amino acids. Trimming removed 5 bases from V and 3 bases from J, with 10 bases in between. The CDR3 bases are TGCAGCGTTAATGGGGAGTACACTGAAGCTTTCTTT. Translating gives CSVNGEYTEAFF.

This clonotype showed up many times. The chain couples TRBV10-3 to TRBJ2-1; 11 bases map to TRBD2. Trimming removed 6 bases from V and 8 bases from J; junction bases left unmatched: 6. Germline-derived CDR1 and CDR2 are ENHRY and SYGVKD. This CDR3 is 14 amino acids long. The CDR3 here is CAIRGLADGYEQFF. CDR3 sequence (DNA): TGTGCCATCAGGGGACTAGCGGATGGGTATGAGCAGTTCTTC.